This T cell receptor beta chain stems from a study of T cells in Graves' hyperthyroidism and ophthalmopathy. This CDR3 has 15 amino acids. With V trimmed by 4 bases and J by 7 bases, 7 bases remained unmatched. The germline V gene encodes CDR1 LNHDA and CDR2 SQIVND (reference sequence). Study observations and caveats: A model of 13 V-J pairs discriminated ophthalmopathy from stable hyperthyroidism. Among thyroid clonotypes expanded above 0.001, most also appeared in blood.

Amplification of TCR beta CDR3 regions was performed using RNA transcripts as template. Initially, a first-round RT-PCR of the TCR CDR3 employed the HTBI primer set. TCRdb fed the multiplex PCR reads into MiXCR, producing one record per CDR3 protein. The table lists about 150,000 distinct CDR3 sequences, roughly a fifth of them singletons. Aged 18 to 65, the patients had hyperthyroidism that was newly diagnosed and had lasted under 2 months. Lactation, pregnancy, other autoimmune disease or uncontrolled infection excluded patients. As regards this clonotype: Its antigen remains unidentified.

The clonotype was recovered from a woman aged 45-65 years with Graves' hyperthyroidism that later progressed to Graves' ophthalmopathy. This chain uses TRBV19 with TRBJ1-6; 7 bases agree with TRBD1. The specimen was blood. CDR3 nucleotide sequence: TGTGCCAGTAGTACCGACAGGGTCAACAATTCACCCCTCCACTTT. Its translation is CASSTDRVNNSPLHF.